Listed here are 2 T cell receptor beta chains from one sample, sequenced in a study of regulatory T cells in long-lasting Graves disease (dated by TCRdb to about 2021). Library preparation was by multiplex PCR. TCRdb lists the instrument as Illumina HiSeq 4000. TCR beta libraries were built with iRepertoire HTBI primers and Arm-PCR amplification of CDR3 regions. The public reads were reprocessed in TCRdb via fastp at Q25 and MiXCR, keeping in-frame beta chains. For every CDR3 protein sequence, its rows merge into one entry that carries the most common genes and DNA. Counted in this sample were approximately 350,000 distinct CDR3 sequences; 15% to 20% of them appeared once. The ten largest account for around 20% of the sample. The sample's time point label, decoded: newly diagnosed GD, antithyroid drugs for less than 3 months. For both TCR sequencing and RNA sequencing, RNA was extracted from PBMCs in TRIzol.

The sample also formed part of further work on T cells in Graves' hyperthyroidism and ophthalmopathy.

The specimen was peripheral blood mononuclear cells (PBMCs), collected at new diagnosis, from a patient treated with antithyroid drugs. The receptors come from a young woman with Graves disease. Donor details come from another sample of the same person, matched by shared clones.

In this sample, this clonotype turned up many times. This chain connects TRBV7-2 to TRBJ2-1; 7 bases match TRBD2. This CDR3 has 15 residues. From germline, CDR1 is SGHTA and CDR2 FQGNSA. With V trimmed by 5 bases and J by 7 bases, 11 bases remained unmatched. The CDR3 region is CASSHGWRERNEQFF. As DNA, the CDR3 is TGTGCCAGCAGCCACGGCTGGCGGGAGAGGAATGAGCAGTTCTTC. Drawing the rest from reference TRBV7-2 and TRBJ2-1, the complete variable domain is GAGVSQSPSNKVTEKGKDVELRCDPISGHTALYWYRQSLGQGLEFLIYFQGNSAPDKSGLPSDRFSAERTGGSVSTLTIQRTQQEDSAVYLCASSHGWRERNEQFFGPGTRLTVL.

This clonotype was detected a few times. V and J are TRBV18 and TRBJ2-2; 8 nucleotides agree with TRBD1. V lost 3 bases, J lost 5 bases, and 5 bases stayed unmatched. The length of the CDR3 is 15 residues. From germline, CDR1 is KGHSH and CDR2 LQKENI. The CDR3 DNA reads TGTGCCAGCTCACCCTTGGACAGGGCTACCGGGGAGCTGTTTTTT. Translating gives CASSPLDRATGELFF.